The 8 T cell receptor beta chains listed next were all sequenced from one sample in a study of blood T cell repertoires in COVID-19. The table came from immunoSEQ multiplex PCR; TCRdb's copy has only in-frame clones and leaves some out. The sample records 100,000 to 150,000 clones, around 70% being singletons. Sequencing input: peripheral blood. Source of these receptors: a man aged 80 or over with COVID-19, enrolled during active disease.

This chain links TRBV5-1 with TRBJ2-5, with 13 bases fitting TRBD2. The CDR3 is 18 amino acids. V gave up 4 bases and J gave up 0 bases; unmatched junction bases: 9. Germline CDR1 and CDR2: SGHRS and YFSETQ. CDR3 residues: CASSLGLAGDYYQETQYF. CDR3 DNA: TGCGCCAGCAGCCTAGGACTAGCGGGAGACTATTACCAAGAGACCCAGTACTTC.

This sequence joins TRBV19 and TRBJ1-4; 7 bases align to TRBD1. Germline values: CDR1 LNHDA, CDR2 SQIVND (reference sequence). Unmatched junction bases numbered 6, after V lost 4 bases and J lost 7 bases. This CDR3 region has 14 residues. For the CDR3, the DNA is TGTGCCAGTAGTACCGGACAGGTTGTTGAAAAACTGTTTTTT. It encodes CASSTGQVVEKLFF.

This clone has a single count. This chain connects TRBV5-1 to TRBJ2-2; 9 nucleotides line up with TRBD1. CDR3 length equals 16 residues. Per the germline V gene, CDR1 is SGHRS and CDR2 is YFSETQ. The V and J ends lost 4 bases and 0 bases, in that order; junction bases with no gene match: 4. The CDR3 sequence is CASSIQGAANTGELFF. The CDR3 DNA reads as TGCGCCAGCAGCATACAGGGGGCAGCGAACACCGGGGAGCTGTTTTTT.

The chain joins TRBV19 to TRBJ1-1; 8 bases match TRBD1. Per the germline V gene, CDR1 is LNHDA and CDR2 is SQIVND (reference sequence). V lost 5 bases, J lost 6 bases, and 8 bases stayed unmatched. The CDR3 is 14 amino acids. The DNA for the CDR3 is TGTGCCAGTAGTTACGGACAGGGTCTACCTGAAGCTTTCTTT. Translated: CASSYGQGLPEAFF.

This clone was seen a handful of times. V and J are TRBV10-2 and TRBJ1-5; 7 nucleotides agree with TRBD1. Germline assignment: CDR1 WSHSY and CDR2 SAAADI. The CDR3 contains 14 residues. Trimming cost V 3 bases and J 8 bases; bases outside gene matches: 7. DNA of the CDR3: TGCGCCAGCAGTGACGTAGGGGGCAGCGAGCCCCAGCATTTT. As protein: CASSDVGGSEPQHF.

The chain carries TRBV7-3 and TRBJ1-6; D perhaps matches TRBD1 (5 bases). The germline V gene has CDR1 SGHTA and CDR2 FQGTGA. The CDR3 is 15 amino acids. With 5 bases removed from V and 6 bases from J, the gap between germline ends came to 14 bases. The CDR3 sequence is CASSLGDSRNSPLHF. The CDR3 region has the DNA TGTGCCAGCAGCCTAGGGGACTCCCGTAATTCACCCCTCCACTTT.

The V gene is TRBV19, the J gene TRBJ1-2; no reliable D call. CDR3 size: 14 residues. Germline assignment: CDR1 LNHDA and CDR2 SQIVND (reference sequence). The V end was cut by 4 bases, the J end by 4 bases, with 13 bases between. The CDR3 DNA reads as TGTGCCAGTAGTAATGGGCCGTTCCCCTATGGCTACACCTTC. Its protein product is CASSNGPFPYGYTF. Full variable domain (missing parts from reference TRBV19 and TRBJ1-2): DGGITQSPKYLFRKEGQNVTLSCEQNLNHDAMYWYRQDPGQGLRLIYYSQIVNDFQKGDIAEGYSVSREKKESFPLTVTSAQKNPTAFYLCASSNGPFPYGYTFGSGTRLTVV.

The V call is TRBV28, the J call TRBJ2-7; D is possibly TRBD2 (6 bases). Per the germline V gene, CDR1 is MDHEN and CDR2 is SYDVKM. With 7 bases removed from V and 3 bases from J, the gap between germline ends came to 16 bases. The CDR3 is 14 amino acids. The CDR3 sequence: CASNLGGGDYEQYF. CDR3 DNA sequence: TGTGCCAGCAACCTGGGGGGTGGTGACTACGAGCAGTACTTC.